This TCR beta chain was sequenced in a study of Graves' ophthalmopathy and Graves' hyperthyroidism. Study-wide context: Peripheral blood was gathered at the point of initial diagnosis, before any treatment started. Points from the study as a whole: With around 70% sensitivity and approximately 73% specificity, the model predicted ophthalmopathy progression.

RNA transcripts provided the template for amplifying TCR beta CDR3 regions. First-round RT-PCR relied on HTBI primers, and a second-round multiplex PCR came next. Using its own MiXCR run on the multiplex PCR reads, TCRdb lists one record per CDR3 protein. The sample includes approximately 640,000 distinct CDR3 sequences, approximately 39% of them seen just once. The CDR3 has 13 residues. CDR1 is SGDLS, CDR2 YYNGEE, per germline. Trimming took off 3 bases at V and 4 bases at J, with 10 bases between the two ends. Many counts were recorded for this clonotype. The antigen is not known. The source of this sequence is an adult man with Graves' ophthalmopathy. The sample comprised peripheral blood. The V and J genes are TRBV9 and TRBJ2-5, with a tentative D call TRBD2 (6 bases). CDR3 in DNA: TGTGCCAGCAGCGCATGGGGAGGAGAGACCCAGTACTTC. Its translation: CASSAWGGETQYF.